Listed here are 2 T cell receptor beta chains from one sample, sequenced in a study of memory CD4+ T cells and cytomegalovirus serostatus. Single viable CD3+CD4+CD8-CD45RO+ cells were sorted as the memory CD4+ T cells. Method: immunoSEQ multiplex PCR; TCRdb's copy keeps in-frame clones and lacks some. The table includes 55,000 to 60,000 clones, 80% to 85% detected once. Sequencing used memory CD4+ T cells from blood. The receptors here all came from an adult in good health and CMV-seronegative.

The chain carries TRBV7-2 and TRBJ2-5; no reliable D call. Germline values: CDR1 SGHTA, CDR2 FQGNSA. This CDR3 has 13 residues. With 2 bases removed from V and 1 base from J, the gap between germline ends came to 5 bases. As DNA, the CDR3 is TGTGCCAGCAGCTTAACACCCCAAGAGACCCAGTACTTC. Protein sequence: CASSLTPQETQYF.

The genes are TRBV6-8 and TRBJ1-2, with D uncertain. CDR1 is MNHGY, CDR2 SAAAGT, per germline. The CDR3 extends over 12 amino acids. V was pared by 9 bases and J by 7 bases, with 15 bases between. This chain's CDR3 is CARPSPVSGYTF. The DNA of the CDR3 is TGTGCCAGACCATCACCGGTGAGTGGCTACACCTTC.